The count of the clone carrying this TCR beta chain is one. These data come from a study of CD8 T cells in Susac syndrome. Included as multiple sclerosis controls were treatment-naive patients who had stable or active relapsing-remitting disease. The germline V and J ends were trimmed by 1 base and 6 bases, with 15 bases remaining between them. Germline V gene sequence: CDR1 SGHVS, CDR2 FNYEAQ. This CDR3 region has 16 residues. With random hexamers, reverse transcription was performed on roughly 0.45 to 1 ug of RNA. The amplification used immunoSEQ multiplex PCR on TCR beta CDR3; it spanned 54 Vbeta and 13 Jbeta. TCRdb called the immunoSEQ multiplex PCR reads again in MiXCR, with one record for every CDR3 protein. The data contain 330,000 or so distinct CDR3 sequences, 70% to 90% of them singletons.

The source is a human donor with multiple sclerosis. The source material was CD8+ T cells from PBMCs. The chain is built from TRBV7-6 and TRBJ2-2, with a weak D call TRBD1 (5 bases). DNA for the CDR3: TGTGCCAGCAGCTTAGTACCCCCGGAAGGGGCCGGGGAGCTGTTTTTT. It translates to CASSLVPPEGAGELFF.